This TCR beta chain derives from a study of shared clonotypes between healthy human individuals. General study findings and limits: Only blood samples were collected, and tissue repertoires likely differ. Donors were few, which limited the genetic and exposure-history diversity represented.

CD8 cells regarded as naive lacked CD45RO, were positively chosen for CCR7, and omitted terminally differentiated effector memory CD45RA+ cells. Some clones are missing from TCRdb's copy, which holds only in-frame ones; the method was immunoSEQ multiplex PCR. The sample has about 800,000 clones, about 96% seen once; the top ten hold less than 0.25%. Of note for this clone: What it binds is unknown.

CDR3 length equals 17 residues. Germline CDR1 reads SNHLY; CDR2 reads FYNNEI. The V end lost 2 bases, the J end lost 3 bases, and 16 bases lay between the germline ends. Sequencing was done on a sample of naive CD8+ T cells sorted from blood. The gene calls are TRBV2 and TRBJ2-2, with D possibly TRBD2 on 7 matching bases. The TCR sequence derives from a young man in good health. CDR3 sequence reads: CASSEWGGGRHTGELFF. The CDR3 region has the DNA TGTGCCAGCAGTGAATGGGGCGGGGGCAGGCACACCGGGGAGCTGTTTTTT. The whole variable domain, remainder taken from reference TRBV2 and TRBJ2-2, is EPEVTQTPSHQVTQMGQEVILRCVPISNHLYFYWYRQILGQKVEFLVSFYNNEISEKSEIFDDQFSVERPDGSNFTLKIRSTKLEDSAMYFCASSEWGGGRHTGELFFGEGSRLTVL.